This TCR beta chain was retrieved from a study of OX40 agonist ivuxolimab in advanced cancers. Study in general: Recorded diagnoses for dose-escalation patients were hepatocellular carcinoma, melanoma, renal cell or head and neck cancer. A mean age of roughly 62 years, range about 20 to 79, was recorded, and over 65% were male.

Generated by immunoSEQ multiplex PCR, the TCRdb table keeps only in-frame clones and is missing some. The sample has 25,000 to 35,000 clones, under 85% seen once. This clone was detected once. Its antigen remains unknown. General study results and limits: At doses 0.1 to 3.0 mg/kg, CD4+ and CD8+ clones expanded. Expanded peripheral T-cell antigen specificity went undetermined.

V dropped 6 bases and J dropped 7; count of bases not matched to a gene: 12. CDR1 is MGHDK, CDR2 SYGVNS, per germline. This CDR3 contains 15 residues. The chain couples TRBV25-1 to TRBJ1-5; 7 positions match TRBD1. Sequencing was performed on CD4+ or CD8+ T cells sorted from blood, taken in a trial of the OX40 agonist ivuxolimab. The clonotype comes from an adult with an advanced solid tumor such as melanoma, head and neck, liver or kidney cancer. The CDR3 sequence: CASRLTTGAKQPQHF. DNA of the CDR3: TGTGCCAGCAGACTCACTACAGGGGCGAAGCAGCCCCAGCATTTT. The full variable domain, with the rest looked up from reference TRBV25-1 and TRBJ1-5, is EADIYQTPRYLVIGTGKKITLECSQTMGHDKMYWYQQDPGMELHLIHYSYGVNSTEKGDLSSESTVSRIRTEHFPLTLESARPSHTSQYLCASRLTTGAKQPQHFGDGTRLSIL.